This T cell receptor beta chain was documented in a study of metastatic and nonmetastatic thyroid tumors. Whole-study context: Repertoires from malignant and benign thyroid patients were compared across blood and tumor or nodule tissue. Study conclusions and caveats: It was reportedly found that TCR beta diversity was significantly higher in malignant thyroid tumors than in benign nodules, a difference seen in both blood and tumor samples.

By proportion, this clone is medium-sized. Its target is unknown. The authors' processing: It was from CDR3 differences across clinicopathological groups that a distant-metastasis classifier for papillary thyroid cancer was built. TCRdb re-processed the PCR reads through MiXCR. The V and J calls and clone size come from TCRdb's table, not from the authors' own analysis. Of about 6,900 clones in the sample, around a quarter were seen once. No treatment had been given to any patient before thyroid surgery. Trimming stripped 3 bases from V and 5 bases from J, with 10 bases between. The length of the CDR3 is 12 residues. The germline CDR1 and CDR2 sequences are GTSNPN and SVGIG (reference sequence).

J is TRBJ1-2 and V is TRBV30, with a possible D match to TRBD1 (5 bases). This receptor was obtained from a male donor with papillary thyroid cancer or a benign thyroid nodule (not recorded which). Some clones in this sample may be carry-over from other donors' samples. What was sequenced was adjacent normal tissue. CDR3 region: CAWRDQGYGYTF. The CDR3 DNA reads TGTGCCTGGAGGGATCAGGGTTATGGCTACACCTTC.